This TCR beta chain derives from a study of sequential checkpoint blockade in melanoma. Study at large: Arm A got nivolumab then ipilimumab; arm B the reverse, 1:1. Over 20 patients had matched tumor biopsies before treatment and at week 13 after nivolumab or ipilimumab alone.

Germline lookup yields CDR1 MDHEN and CDR2 SYDVKM. J lost 6 bases, V lost 8 bases, and 15 bases had no gene match. The CDR3 has 15 residues. Method: immunoSEQ multiplex PCR; TCRdb's copy keeps in-frame clones and lacks some. In the table there are over 5,000 clones, 20% to 30% of which are singletons. Specified treatment: randomized to nivolumab then ipilimumab (arm A) or the reverse (arm B). No patient had prior DNA-damaging chemotherapy. This receptor was obtained from a human donor with melanoma. The V and J genes are TRBV28 and TRBJ2-7; the match to TRBD1 covers 8 bases. Sequences were derived from tumor tissue (inferred from file names), sampled from a patient given nivolumab and ipilimumab in sequence. As DNA, the CDR3 is TGTGCCAGCCGAGCCAGGACAGGGATTGTTGGCGAGCAGTACTTC. It yields the protein CASRARTGIVGEQYF.